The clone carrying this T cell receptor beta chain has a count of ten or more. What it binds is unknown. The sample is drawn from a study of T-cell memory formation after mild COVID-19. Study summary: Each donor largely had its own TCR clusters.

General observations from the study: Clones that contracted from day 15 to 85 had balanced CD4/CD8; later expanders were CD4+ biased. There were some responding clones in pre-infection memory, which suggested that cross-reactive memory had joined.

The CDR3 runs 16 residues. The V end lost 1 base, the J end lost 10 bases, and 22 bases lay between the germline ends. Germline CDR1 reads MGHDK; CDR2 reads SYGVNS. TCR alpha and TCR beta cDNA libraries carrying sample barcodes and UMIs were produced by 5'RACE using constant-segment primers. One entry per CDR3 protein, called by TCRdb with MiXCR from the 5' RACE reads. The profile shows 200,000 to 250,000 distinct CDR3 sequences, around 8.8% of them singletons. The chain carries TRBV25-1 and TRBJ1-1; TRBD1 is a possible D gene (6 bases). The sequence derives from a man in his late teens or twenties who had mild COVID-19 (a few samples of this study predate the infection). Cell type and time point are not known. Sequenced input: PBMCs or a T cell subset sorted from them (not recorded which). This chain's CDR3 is CASSESGSGDSTGAFF. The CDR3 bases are TGTGCCAGCAGTGAATCAGGGTCAGGGGACTCAACGGGAGCTTTCTTT. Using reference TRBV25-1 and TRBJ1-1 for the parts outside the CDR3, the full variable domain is EADIYQTPRYLVIGTGKKITLECSQTMGHDKMYWYQQDPGMELHLIHYSYGVNSTEKGDLSSESTVSRIRTEHFPLTLESARPSHTSQYLCASSESGSGDSTGAFFGQGTRLTVV.